The clone carrying this TCR beta chain showed up just once. The sample belongs to a study of shared clonotypes between healthy human individuals. The germline V gene has CDR1 SGHVS and CDR2 FNYEAQ. Deletions cut 2 bases from V and 2 bases from J, with 12 bases between. This CDR3 contains 15 residues. Only in-frame clones appear in the TCRdb table, and some are missing; sequencing was by immunoSEQ multiplex PCR. The repertoire holds about 1.5 million clones, with approximately 97% as singletons. This clonotype originated in a man aged 25 to 45 in good health. The source material was naive CD4+ T cells sorted from blood. This sample's subset: CD45RA+ positively selected. The V gene is TRBV7-6, the J gene TRBJ2-5; either TRBD1 or TRBD2 may supply D (5 bases each). The CDR3 DNA reads TGTGCCAGCAGCTTAATGGGGGACCTTCAAGAGACCCAGTACTTC. Translated: CASSLMGDLQETQYF.